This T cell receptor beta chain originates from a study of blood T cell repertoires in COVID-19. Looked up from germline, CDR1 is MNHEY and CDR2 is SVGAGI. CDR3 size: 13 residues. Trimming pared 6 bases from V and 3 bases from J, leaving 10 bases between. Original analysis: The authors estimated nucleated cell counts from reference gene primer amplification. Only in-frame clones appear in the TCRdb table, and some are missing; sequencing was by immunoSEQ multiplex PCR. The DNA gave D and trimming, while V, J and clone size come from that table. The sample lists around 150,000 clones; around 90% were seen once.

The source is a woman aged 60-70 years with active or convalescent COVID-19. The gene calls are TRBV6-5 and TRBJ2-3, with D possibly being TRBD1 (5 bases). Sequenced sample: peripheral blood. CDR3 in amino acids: CASRRAGTDTQYF. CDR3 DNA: TGTGCCAGCAGACGTGCAGGGACAGATACGCAGTATTTT.